This TCR beta chain was recovered during a study of blood T cells in healthy people across ages. With a J-beta primer mix and a sample-barcoded 5' primer, a second PCR ran roughly 6 to 11 cycles. Using its own MiXCR run on the 5' RACE reads, TCRdb lists one record per CDR3 protein. The sample includes 700,000 or so distinct CDR3 sequences, over 40% of them seen just once. Trimming removed 0 bases at V and 6 bases at J, with 5 bases between. CDR3 length: 13 residues. The genes are TRBV12-3 or TRBV12-4 and TRBJ2-2; D possibly uses TRBD1 or TRBD2 (5 bases each). The sequencing input was blood. The clonotype was recovered from a man older than 75 in good health. Written as DNA, the CDR3 is TGTGCCAGCAGTTTAGCGGGGGCCGGGGAGCTGTTTTTT. This encodes CASSLAGAGELFF.